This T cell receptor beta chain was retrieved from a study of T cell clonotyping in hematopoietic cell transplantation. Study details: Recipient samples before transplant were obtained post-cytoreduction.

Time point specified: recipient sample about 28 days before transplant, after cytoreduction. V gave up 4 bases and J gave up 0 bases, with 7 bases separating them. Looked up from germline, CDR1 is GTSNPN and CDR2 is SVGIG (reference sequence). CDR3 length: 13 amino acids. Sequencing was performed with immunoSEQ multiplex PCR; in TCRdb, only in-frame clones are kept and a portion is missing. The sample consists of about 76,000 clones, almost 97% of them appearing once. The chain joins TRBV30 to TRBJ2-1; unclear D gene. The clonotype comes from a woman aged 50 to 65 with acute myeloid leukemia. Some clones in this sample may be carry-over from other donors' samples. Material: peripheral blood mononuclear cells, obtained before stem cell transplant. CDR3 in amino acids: CAWTAFSYNEQFF. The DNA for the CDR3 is TGTGCCTGGACCGCGTTCTCCTACAATGAGCAGTTCTTC. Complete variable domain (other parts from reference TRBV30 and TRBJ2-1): SQTIHQWPATLVQPVGSPLSLECTVEGTSNPNLYWYRQAAGRGLQLLFYSVGIGQISSEVPQNLSASRPQDRQFILSSKKLLLSDSGFYLCAWTAFSYNEQFFGPGTRLTVL.